This T cell receptor (beta chain) was sequenced for a study of blood T cell repertoires in COVID-19. This table comes from immunoSEQ multiplex PCR, and its TCRdb copy is limited to in-frame clones, with some not included. The data show 490,000 or so clones, roughly 90% seen once. CDR3 length: 16 amino acids. CDR1 and CDR2 (germline): MNHEY, SVGAGI. The V and J ends lost 2 bases and 5 bases, in that order; junction bases with no gene match: 11. Sequencing was carried out using PBMCs or T cells enriched from blood (not recorded which). The TCR was taken from a woman aged 40 to 55 who had recovered from COVID-19. The chain employs TRBV6-5 and TRBJ1-1, with 7 bases lining up with TRBD1. The CDR3 loop reads CASSYHLQGPGTEAFF. CDR3 DNA sequence: TGTGCCAGCAGTTACCATCTACAGGGGCCGGGAACTGAAGCTTTCTTT.